One and the same sample provided the 32 T cell receptor beta chains below, sequenced in a study of shared clonotypes between healthy human individuals. TCRdb's copy holds only in-frame clones and misses some; the assay was immunoSEQ multiplex PCR. The table records about 2.3 million clones, just under 95% of them present only once. Sequences were obtained from naive CD4+ T cells from PBMCs. Subset defined: CD45RA+ positively selected. Receptors were obtained from a man between 18 and 29 years old in good health. Some clones in this sample may be carry-over from other donors' samples.

The chain uses TRBV14 and TRBJ1-1; D is unresolved. The CDR3 runs to 13 residues. V was trimmed by 3 bases and J by 4 bases, leaving 9 bases between them. Germline V gene lookup returns CDR1 SGHDN and CDR2 FVKESK. The CDR3 region has the DNA TGTGCCAGCAGCCAGATGGACCCCACTGAAGCTTTCTTT. It translates to CASSQMDPTEAFF.

This sequence joins TRBV18 and TRBJ1-4, with D possibly matching TRBD1 (6 bases). This CDR3 is built from 15 residues. The germline CDR1 and CDR2 sequences are KGHSH and LQKENI. Between the trimmed V and J ends, which lost 6 bases and 3 bases, there was a span of 14 bases. CDR3 loop: CASSLAWGPNEKLFF. CDR3 nucleotide sequence: TGTGCCAGCTCGTTAGCGTGGGGGCCTAATGAAAAACTGTTTTTT. Together with reference TRBV18 and TRBJ1-4, the CDR3 gives the full variable domain: NAGVMQNPRHLVRRRGQEARLRCSPMKGHSHVYWYRQLPEEGLKFMVYLQKENIIDESGMPKERFSAEFPKEGPSILRIQQVVRGDSAAYFCASSLAWGPNEKLFFGSGTQLSVL.

CDR3 nucleotides: TGCGCCAGCAGCTTGTTCGGGACTAGGCCAGATACGCAGTATTTT. This translates into CASSLFGTRPDTQYF. J is TRBJ2-3 and V is TRBV5-1; 8 bases are shared with TRBD2. With V trimmed by 1 base and J by 4 bases, 5 bases remained unmatched. The CDR3 spans 15 residues. The germline V gene has CDR1 SGHRS and CDR2 YFSETQ.

This sequence joins TRBV5-4 and TRBJ2-1, with D tentatively TRBD2 (5 bases). In germline, CDR1 is SGHNT, CDR2 YYREEE (reference sequence). Trimming shortened V by 2 bases and J by 6 bases, and 18 bases separated the two germline ends. CDR3 length: 16 residues. In DNA, the CDR3 is TGTGCCAGCAGCTTTTATTCGGGAAGACGGAGCAATGAGCAGTTCTTC. It specifies CASSFYSGRRSNEQFF.

The CDR3 spells CASSFGSQGYGYTF. The CDR3 DNA sequence: TGTGCCAGCAGCTTTGGGTCACAGGGGTACGGCTACACCTTC. V and J are TRBV5-4 and TRBJ1-2; 7 bases are shared with TRBD1. In germline, CDR1 is SGHNT, CDR2 YYREEE (reference sequence). CDR3 size: 14 residues. The trim removed 2 bases at V and 8 bases at J, leaving 9 bases unmatched.

V gene TRBV29-1 combines with J gene TRBJ2-3; the D gene could be TRBD1 or TRBD2 (5 bases each). CDR3 length equals 15 residues. Trimming pared 7 bases from V and 0 bases from J, leaving 17 bases between. Germline V gives CDR1 SQVTM, CDR2 ANQGSEA. CDR3 sequence: CSALGAVSSTDTQYF. The DNA of the CDR3 is TGCAGCGCCCTCGGGGCAGTTTCTAGCACAGATACGCAGTATTTT.

The DNA of the CDR3 is TGTGCCAGCACCGCAAGGGTGGGTCCAGGGGACTCCTACGAGCAGTACTTC. Translated: CASTARVGPGDSYEQYF. V and J are TRBV28 and TRBJ2-7, with TRBD1 as a possible D gene (6 bases). Germline V gene data show CDR1 as MDHEN and CDR2 as SYDVKM. The CDR3 runs 17 residues. V lost 7 bases, J lost 0 bases, and 22 bases lay in between. Variable domain in full (rest from reference TRBV28 and TRBJ2-7): DVKVTQSSRYLVKRTGEKVFLECVQDMDHENMFWYRQDPGLGLRLIYFSYDVKMKEKGDIPEGYSVSREKKERFSLILESASTNQTSMYLCASTARVGPGDSYEQYFGPGTRLTVT.

The chain has TRBV7-9 and TRBJ2-3, with TRBD1 identical over 10 bases. The CDR3 has 16 amino acids. The V segment lost 5 bases and the J segment 0 bases; nucleotides outside the gene matches: 5. Germline V gene lookup returns CDR1 SEHNR and CDR2 FQNEAQ (reference sequence). This CDR3 reads CASSPGTGDSTDTQYF. The CDR3 bases are TGTGCCAGCAGCCCTGGGACAGGGGATAGCACAGATACGCAGTATTTT. The full variable domain, in which reference TRBV7-9 and TRBJ2-3 provide the parts outside the CDR3, is DTGVSQNPRHKITKRGQNVTFRCDPISEHNRLYWYRQTLGQGPEFLTYFQNEAQLEKSRLLSDRFSAERPKGSFSTLEIQRTEQGDSAMYLCASSPGTGDSTDTQYFGPGTRLTVL.

This chain uses TRBV14 with TRBJ1-1, with TRBD1 identical over 12 bases. Germline V gives CDR1 SGHDN, CDR2 FVKESK. CDR3 length equals 16 residues. The V gene end was trimmed by 1 base and the J gene end by 5 bases; junction bases not matched to a gene: 5. CDR3 nucleotide sequence: TGTGCCAGCAGCCAAGGGGACAGGGGGCGGGAAACTGAAGCTTTCTTT. Translated, it gives CASSQGDRGRETEAFF.

As regards this clone: Other DNA sequences of this sample code for an identical CDR3. The chain carries TRBV18 and TRBJ1-5; no clear D. Trimming pared 2 bases from V and 5 bases from J, leaving 7 bases between. Germline V gene data show CDR1 as KGHSH and CDR2 as LQKENI. This CDR3 has 13 residues. The CDR3 DNA reads as TGTGCCAGCTCACCAGGATTTGATCAGCCCCAGCATTTT. Its translation is CASSPGFDQPQHF.

The J gene is TRBJ1-2, the V gene TRBV30; 9 nucleotides align to TRBD1. CDR1 and CDR2 from the germline V gene are GTSNPN and SVGIG (reference sequence). This CDR3 is 14 amino acids long. With V trimmed by 0 bases and J by 4 bases, 3 bases remained unmatched. DNA of the CDR3: TGTGCCTGGAGTGTTGGGACAGGGACCTATGGCTACACCTTC. As protein: CAWSVGTGTYGYTF.

The chain couples TRBV4-2 to TRBJ2-7; TRBD1 matches at 11 bases. The germline CDR1 and CDR2 sequences are LGHNA and YNFKEQ. J was trimmed by 12 bases and V by 1 base; bases with no gene match: 5. The CDR3 is 13 residues long. CDR3 DNA sequence: TGTGCCAGCAGCCAAGGGACAGGGGGCGCCTGGTACTTC. It specifies CASSQGTGGAWYF.

The rearrangement uses TRBV6-1 and TRBJ1-5, with TRBD1 matching over 9 bases. This CDR3 spans 14 amino acids. Germline CDR1 MNHNS, CDR2 SASEGT. V shed 6 bases, J shed 5 bases, and the junction held 5 bases outside the gene matches. Here the CDR3 reads CASSRDREYQPQHF. As DNA, the CDR3 is TGTGCCAGCAGCCGGGACAGGGAATATCAGCCCCAGCATTTT.

The rearrangement joins TRBV7-3 to TRBJ2-3, with D uncertain. This CDR3 contains 14 residues. The V gene's germline CDR1 is SGHTA and CDR2 FQGTGA. With 2 bases removed from V and 6 bases from J, the gap between germline ends came to 12 bases. The CDR3 bases are TGTGCCAGCAGCTTAGGTGTAGAAGGGGATACGCAGTATTTT. Translation gives CASSLGVEGDTQYF.

Worth noting for this clone: This sample includes further DNA sequences coding for the same CDR3. This chain joins TRBV7-3 and TRBJ2-7; 8 nucleotides match TRBD2. The germline V gene has CDR1 SGHTA and CDR2 FQGTGA. V was clipped by 5 bases and J by 0 bases; unmatched bases: 3. The CDR3 is 14 residues long. The CDR3 DNA sequence: TGTGCCAGCAGCCCGAGCGGGGGCTCCTACGAGCAGTACTTC. This translates into CASSPSGGSYEQYF.

The rearrangement uses TRBV25-1 and TRBJ2-2; D remains unclear. The V end was cut by 1 base, the J end by 7 bases, with 10 bases between. The CDR3 sequence is 14 residues long. Per the germline V gene, CDR1 is MGHDK and CDR2 is SYGVNS. The CDR3 DNA follows: TGTGCCAGCAGTGAATCTGGGTTGGGCGGGGAGCTGTTTTTT. It encodes CASSESGLGGELFF.

The CDR3 coding sequence is TGTGCCAGCAGCGTCAACGCTTACAATGAGCAGTTCTTC. Amino acid sequence: CASSVNAYNEQFF. The chain couples TRBV7-6 to TRBJ2-1; D gene ambiguous. CDR3 length equals 13 residues. Deletions cut 5 bases from V and 4 bases from J, with 9 bases between. The germline V gene has CDR1 SGHVS and CDR2 FNYEAQ.

This clone was detected once. This specimen includes other DNA sequences encoding the same CDR3. The chain employs TRBV5-4 and TRBJ2-1; 10 bases line up with TRBD2. Germline V gives CDR1 SGHNT, CDR2 YYREEE (reference sequence). With 0 bases clipped from V and 5 bases from J, the junction kept 2 bases outside the gene matches. The CDR3 consists of 15 residues. CDR3 protein: CASSLGLAGDNEQFF. CDR3 coding DNA: TGTGCCAGCAGCTTGGGACTAGCGGGCGACAATGAGCAGTTCTTC.

The gene calls are TRBV19 and TRBJ2-5; 7 bases agree with TRBD1. Germline V gene data show CDR1 as LNHDA and CDR2 as SQIVND (reference sequence). The junction had 7 bases not matched to a gene; V was cut back by 4 bases and J by 5 bases. The CDR3 has 14 amino acids. The CDR3 DNA reads as TGTGCCAGTAGTAGTACAGGGGTTTGGGAGACCCAGTACTTC. This translates into CASSSTGVWETQYF.

The chain recombines TRBV10-1 with TRBJ1-3; TRBD1 aligns across 7 bases. The CDR3 runs to 16 residues. CDR1 and CDR2 from the germline V gene are WNHNN and SYGVQD (reference sequence). V was pared by 3 bases and J by 0 bases, with 5 bases of the junction left unmatched. CDR3 protein: CASSDPRDSSGNTIYF. Here the CDR3 DNA reads TGCGCCAGCAGTGATCCCCGGGACAGCTCTGGAAACACCATATATTTT.

This chain connects TRBV5-1 to TRBJ2-2, with TRBD1 identical over 11 bases. V lost 4 bases to trimming and J lost 4 bases; unmatched junction nucleotides: 6. The germline CDR1 and CDR2 sequences are SGHRS and YFSETQ. This CDR3 is built from 16 residues. CDR3 DNA: TGCGCCAGCAGCCATGGGACAGGGGGTGGCACCGGGGAGCTGTTTTTT. It specifies CASSHGTGGGTGELFF.

The chain employs TRBV5-5 and TRBJ2-1; 8 bases are shared with TRBD1. Germline CDR1 reads SGHKS; CDR2 reads YYEKEE (reference sequence). V gave up 6 bases and J gave up 2 bases; unmatched junction bases: 7. The length of the CDR3 is 15 residues. DNA of the CDR3: TGTGCCAGCACCTTCGCGACAGGGGCCTACAATGAGCAGTTCTTC. Translated, it gives CASTFATGAYNEQFF.

The rearrangement links TRBV4-1 to TRBJ1-3; D not certain. The CDR3 is 12 amino acids. Germline V gene lookup returns CDR1 MGHRA and CDR2 YSYEKL. V was pared by 1 base and J by 7 bases, with 5 bases between. The CDR3 protein is CASSQGPNTIYF. The CDR3 region has the DNA TGCGCCAGCAGCCAAGGTCCGAACACCATATATTTT.

This chain connects TRBV29-1 to TRBJ1-2; the match to TRBD1 covers 7 bases. The CDR3 is 15 amino acids. V shed 0 bases, J shed 0 bases, and the junction held 4 bases outside the gene matches. Germline lookup yields CDR1 SQVTM and CDR2 ANQGSEA. The chain's CDR3 is CSVEETQGTNYGYTF. CDR3 coding DNA: TGCAGCGTTGAAGAGACACAGGGGACTAACTATGGCTACACCTTC. Full variable domain (outside the CDR3, taken from reference TRBV29-1 and TRBJ1-2): SAVISQKPSRDICQRGTSLTIQCQVDSQVTMMFWYRQQPGQSLTLIATANQGSEATYESGFVIDKFPISRPNLTFSTLTVSNMSPEDSSIYLCSVEETQGTNYGYTFGSGTRLTVV.

This clone has only one observation. This chain joins TRBV28 and TRBJ1-4; D uncertain. Germline CDR1 is MDHEN and CDR2 is SYDVKM. This CDR3 has 16 amino acids. The germline V and J ends were trimmed by 5 bases and 6 bases, with 19 bases remaining between them. This CDR3 is CASSRNNPLRDEKLFF. The CDR3, as DNA: TGTGCCAGCAGTCGCAATAATCCGCTCCGGGATGAAAAACTGTTTTTT.

This clone showed up just once. This chain links TRBV5-4 with TRBJ1-4, with 7 bases identical to TRBD1. J lost 7 bases, V lost 2 bases, and 8 bases had no gene match. CDR3 length equals 15 residues. The V gene's germline CDR1 is SGHNT and CDR2 YYREEE (reference sequence). In nucleotides, the CDR3 is TGTGCCAGCAGCTTTTCACAGGGGAAGGGTGAAAAACTGTTTTTT. This encodes CASSFSQGKGEKLFF.

V usage is TRBV19 and J usage is TRBJ1-5, with a weak D call TRBD1 (6 bases). The CDR3 runs 13 residues. V lost 5 bases, J lost 6 bases, and 11 bases lay in between. Germline CDR1 reads LNHDA; CDR2 reads SQIVND (reference sequence). For the CDR3, the DNA is TGTGCCAGTAGTCCAGGGGAAGGTCAGCCCCAGCATTTT. Its protein is CASSPGEGQPQHF.

A remark on this clone: The same CDR3 arises from other DNA sequences in this sample as well. The genes are TRBV18 and TRBJ2-7; TRBD1 agrees at 8 bases. Trimming took 3 bases from V and 4 from J; bases not matched to a gene: 5. Germline loops: CDR1 KGHSH, CDR2 LQKENI. CDR3 length equals 14 residues. The chain's CDR3 is CASSPGTGNYEQYF. DNA of the CDR3: TGTGCCAGCTCACCCGGGACAGGAAATTACGAGCAGTACTTC.

V usage is TRBV4-1 and J usage is TRBJ2-7; TRBD2 is a possible D gene (6 bases). The CDR3 spans 14 residues. CDR1 and CDR2 (germline): MGHRA, YSYEKL. V lost 0 bases to trimming and J lost 7 bases, with 13 bases between them. CDR3 residues: CASSQEVGAGEQYF. The CDR3 DNA follows: TGCGCCAGCAGCCAAGAAGTAGGAGCGGGTGAGCAGTACTTC.

This CDR3 reads CASSIDLGPRAANEQFF. In DNA, the CDR3 is TGTGCCAGTAGTATAGATCTTGGCCCCCGGGCGGCAAATGAGCAGTTCTTC. The chain carries TRBV19 and TRBJ2-1; D call uncertain. The CDR3 is made up of 17 amino acids. Trimming left V 0 bases short and J 7 bases short, with 19 bases between. Per germline, CDR1 LNHDA and CDR2 SQIVND (reference sequence). Full variable domain (outside the CDR3, taken from reference TRBV19 and TRBJ2-1): DGGITQSPKYLFRKEGQNVTLSCEQNLNHDAMYWYRQDPGQGLRLIYYSQIVNDFQKGDIAEGYSVSREKKESFPLTVTSAQKNPTAFYLCASSIDLGPRAANEQFFGPGTRLTVL.

The J gene is TRBJ2-2, the V gene TRBV5-1; the D gene is possibly TRBD2 (6 bases). The V gene lost 4 bases and the J gene lost 6 bases, with 13 bases spanning the gap. The CDR3 has 14 amino acids. The germline CDR1 and CDR2 sequences are SGHRS and YFSETQ. The CDR3 DNA sequence: TGCGCCAGCAGCCCAACCGGGAGCTCCGGGGAGCTGTTTTTT. Translation gives CASSPTGSSGELFF.

J is TRBJ2-5 and V is TRBV7-2; D remains ambiguous. This CDR3 has 15 residues. Trimming left V 5 bases short and J 1 base short, with 14 bases between. Germline V gene sequence: CDR1 SGHTA, CDR2 FQGNSA. The DNA of the CDR3 is TGTGCCAGCAGCCCGCTGAGGCAGCCCCAAGAGACCCAGTACTTC. This translates into CASSPLRQPQETQYF.